Listed below are T cell receptor beta chains from one sample, sequenced in a study of T cell repertoires in cytomegalovirus infection. TCRdb reprocessed the reads with MiXCR, giving one entry per CDR3 protein. The data hold some 220,000 distinct CDR3 sequences, with around an eighth observed a single time. Sequences were obtained from PBMCs. The receptors were gathered from a human donor in good health (CMV status not recorded). Some clones in this sample may be carry-over from other donors' samples. Both conserved end residues are trimmed from each CDR3.

13,TRBV20-1,SARAGGARVYEQY
14,TRBV5-4,ASSLDRQAPGEKLF
12,TRBV29-1,SVESGSSYNEQF
12,TRBV10-3,ATRGGVQGQPQH
12,TRBV7-2,ASAWGGMNTEAF
15,TRBV6-5,ASSLRDRGRGSETQY
12,TRBV20-1,SARDRLAPDTQY
11,TRBV7-2,ASSSDRAQPQH
11,TRBV29-1,SVDFLSYNEQF
13,TRBV28,ASTQLAGVGETQY
16,TRBV7-2,ASSQQTSGDSSTDTQY
13,TRBV2,ASSDTGASNQPQH
12,TRBV5-4,ASSSGGARDTQY
10,TRBV3-1,ASYSEGNEQF
12,TRBV14,ASSLSPGREFYT
12,TRBV28,ASGLVGVANVLT
12,TRBV6-1,ASSPLGSYNEQF
13,TRBV7-2,ASSLFSDFQETQY
13,TRBV7-9,ASSLASAAQETQY
14,TRBV6-1,ASRQGILLNTGELF
11,TRBV3-1,ASSPTWTDTQY